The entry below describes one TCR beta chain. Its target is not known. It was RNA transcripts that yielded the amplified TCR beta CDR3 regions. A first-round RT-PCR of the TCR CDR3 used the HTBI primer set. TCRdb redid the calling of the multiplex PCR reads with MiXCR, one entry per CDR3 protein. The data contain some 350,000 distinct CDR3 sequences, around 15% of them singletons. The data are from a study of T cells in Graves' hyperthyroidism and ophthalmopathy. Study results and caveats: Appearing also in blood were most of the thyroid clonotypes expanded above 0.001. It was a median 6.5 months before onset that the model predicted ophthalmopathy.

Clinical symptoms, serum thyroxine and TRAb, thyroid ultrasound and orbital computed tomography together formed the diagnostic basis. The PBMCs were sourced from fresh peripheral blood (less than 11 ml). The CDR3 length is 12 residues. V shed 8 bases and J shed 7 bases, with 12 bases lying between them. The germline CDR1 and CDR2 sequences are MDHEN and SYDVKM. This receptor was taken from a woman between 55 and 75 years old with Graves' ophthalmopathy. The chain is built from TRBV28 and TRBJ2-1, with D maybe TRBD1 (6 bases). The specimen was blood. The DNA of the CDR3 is TGTGCCAGCGCAGGACAGTTGAATGAGCAGTTCTTC. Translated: CASAGQLNEQFF.